Below, 30 T cell receptor beta chains from the same sample are listed, as sequenced in a study of beta chain features in type 1 diabetes. Sequencing targeted expressed TCRB transcripts, as all isolated RNA had been reverse transcribed. Assay: immunoSEQ multiplex PCR; the TCRdb copy retains only in-frame clones and omits some. The sample shows 150,000 to 200,000 clones, about 9.1% of them seen only once. Input material: central memory CD4+ T cells from blood. The receptors shown here come from a woman between 18 and 30 years old in good health.

This clone was counted a few times. The genes are TRBV5-1 and TRBJ1-1, with no clear D. Between the trimmed V and J ends, which lost 2 bases and 3 bases, there was a span of 11 bases. This CDR3 is built from 14 residues. Germline CDR1 reads SGHRS; CDR2 reads YFSETQ. In nucleotides, the CDR3 is TGCGCCAGCAGCTTTCGGGAGATCGACACTGAAGCTTTCTTT. It specifies CASSFREIDTEAFF.

The sample holds a few counts of this clone. The V gene is TRBV21-1, the J gene TRBJ2-7; the table gives TRBD2 as D, unverified against the DNA. TRBV21-1 is designated a pseudogene. CDR3 length equals 13 residues. In DNA form, the CDR3 reads TGTGCCAGCAGCAAAGCGTACGACCCCCGGGAGTACTTC. This sequence encodes CASSKAYDPREYF.

This clone turned up a few times. V gene TRBV10-3 combines with J gene TRBJ2-1; 10 nucleotides align to TRBD2. Germline loops: CDR1 ENHRY, CDR2 SYGVKD. The CDR3 spans 14 residues. Trimming at V came to 6 bases and at J to 7 bases, leaving 6 bases not matched to a gene. The CDR3 spells CAISGQTSGNEQFF. In DNA, the CDR3 is TGTGCCATCAGCGGCCAGACTAGCGGGAATGAGCAGTTCTTC.

This clone was detected a few times. The chain has TRBV5-6 and TRBJ2-1, with 9 bases aligning to TRBD1. The V gene end was trimmed by 4 bases and the J gene end by 4 bases; junction bases not matched to a gene: 12. The CDR3 covers 17 residues. CDR1 and CDR2 (germline): SGHDT, YYEEEE. CDR3 region: CASSRTTGGDLYNEQFF. CDR3 DNA sequence: TGTGCCAGCAGCAGGACGACAGGGGGGGACCTTTACAATGAGCAGTTCTTC.

The rearrangement links TRBV5-1 to TRBJ2-3; 8 bases match TRBD2. The junction had 2 bases not matched to a gene; V was cut back by 1 base and J by 4 bases. The CDR3 extends over 14 amino acids. Germline CDR1 SGHRS, CDR2 YFSETQ. DNA for the CDR3: TGCGCCAGCAGCTTGAGCGGGGGCCCAGATACGCAGTATTTT. It specifies CASSLSGGPDTQYF.

The chain recombines TRBV2 with TRBJ1-1; weak D call: TRBD1 (6 bases). CDR3 length: 11 amino acids. Trimming removed 8 bases from V and 8 bases from J, with 12 bases in between. Germline CDR1 is SNHLY and CDR2 is FYNNEI. The CDR3 is CASSPDREAFF. CDR3 DNA sequence: TGTGCCAGCTCCCCCGACAGGGAAGCTTTCTTT.

The chain links TRBV2 to TRBJ1-2; TRBD1 is a possible D gene (6 bases). Germline loops: CDR1 SNHLY, CDR2 FYNNEI. V was pared by 7 bases and J by 8 bases, with 20 bases between. This CDR3 is built from 14 residues. The CDR3 here is CASTLVEGEGGYTF. The CDR3 DNA reads TGTGCCAGCACCCTCGTAGAGGGGGAAGGAGGCTACACCTTC.

This chain joins TRBV29-1 and TRBJ2-1; 8 bases line up with TRBD1. Germline values: CDR1 SQVTM, CDR2 ANQGSEA. The CDR3 consists of 16 residues. The trim removed 0 bases at V and 3 bases at J, leaving 7 bases unmatched. CDR3 sequence (DNA): TGCAGCGTTGAAGATCGCAGACAGGGGATCTACAATGAGCAGTTCTTC. Translated: CSVEDRRQGIYNEQFF.

This clone has a handful of counts. This chain uses TRBV4-2 with TRBJ2-5; D possibly corresponds to TRBD2 (5 bases). Trimming pared 0 bases from V and 5 bases from J, leaving 13 bases between. This CDR3 comprises 15 residues. Germline loops: CDR1 LGHNA, CDR2 YNFKEQ. The CDR3 DNA is TGTGCCAGCAGCCAAGAAACGGGTCAGCGGGAGACCCAGTACTTC. It translates to CASSQETGQRETQYF.

The chain employs TRBV12-5 and TRBJ2-1, with 11 nucleotides matching TRBD2. CDR1 is LGHNT, CDR2 FRNRAP, per germline. V lost 2 bases, J lost 7 bases, and 4 bases stayed unmatched. The CDR3 is 15 amino acids. The CDR3 bases are TGTGCTAGTGGTTTGTTACTAGCGGGAGTTAATGAGCAGTTCTTC. Translated: CASGLLLAGVNEQFF.

This sequence joins TRBV30 and TRBJ1-1; D gene unclear. The CDR3 consists of 13 residues. Trimming took off 0 bases at V and 1 base at J, with 6 bases between the two ends. CDR1 and CDR2 from the germline V gene are GTSNPN and SVGIG (reference sequence). CDR3: CAWSVQTNTEAFF. In DNA form, the CDR3 reads TGTGCCTGGAGTGTACAGACGAACACTGAAGCTTTCTTT.

V usage is TRBV5-4 and J usage is TRBJ2-3; TRBD2 matches at 7 bases. CDR1 is SGHNT, CDR2 YYREEE, per germline (reference sequence). This CDR3 comprises 15 residues. V was clipped by 4 bases and J by 6 bases; unmatched bases: 11. The DNA for the CDR3 is TGTGCCAGCAGCGGTGGACTAGATCTTTTGGATACGCAGTATTTT. Translation gives CASSGGLDLLDTQYF.

This chain joins TRBV5-1 and TRBJ2-2; the D gene is possibly TRBD1 (6 bases). CDR1 is SGHRS and CDR2 is YFSETQ in the germline V gene. Deletions cut 2 bases from V and 6 bases from J, with 11 bases between. This CDR3 has 14 residues. CDR3 coding DNA: TGCGCCAGCAGCTTACCTACAGGGTCCGGGGAGCTGTTTTTT. This sequence encodes CASSLPTGSGELFF.

The rearrangement links TRBV9 to TRBJ2-3; D is perhaps TRBD2 (6 bases). CDR1 is SGDLS, CDR2 YYNGEE, per germline. The CDR3 contains 16 residues. The ends were cut back, 1 base at V and 0 bases at J, with 12 bases in the middle. The CDR3 here is CASSVIPGLSTDTQYF. The CDR3 region has the DNA TGTGCCAGCAGCGTAATTCCGGGACTCAGCACAGATACGCAGTATTTT.

This clone was observed a few times. The chain carries TRBV14 and TRBJ1-6; D uncertain. This CDR3 is 16 amino acids long. The V gene lost 4 bases and the J gene lost 0 bases, with 10 bases spanning the gap. CDR1 is SGHDN and CDR2 is FVKESK in the germline V gene. The CDR3 sequence is CASSRQTSSYNSPLHF. CDR3 in DNA: TGTGCCAGCAGCCGCCAGACTAGCTCCTATAATTCACCCCTCCACTTT. The whole variable domain, remainder taken from reference TRBV14 and TRBJ1-6, is EAGVTQFPSHSVIEKGQTVTLRCDPISGHDNLYWYRRVMGKEIKFLLHFVKESKQDESGMPNNRFLAERTGGTYSTLKVQPAELEDSGVYFCASSRQTSSYNSPLHFGNGTRLTVT.

The V gene is TRBV5-5, the J gene TRBJ1-2, with 10 bases lining up with TRBD1. V was pared by 4 bases and J by 1 base, with 7 bases of the junction left unmatched. Germline loops: CDR1 SGHKS, CDR2 YYEKEE (reference sequence). This CDR3 is built from 16 residues. The chain's CDR3 is CASSVETGGNNYGYTF. The CDR3 DNA sequence: TGTGCCAGCAGCGTCGAGACAGGGGGCAATAACTATGGCTACACCTTC.

The chain is built from TRBV19 and TRBJ1-1; 9 bases map to TRBD1. This CDR3 is 14 amino acids long. Germline assignment: CDR1 LNHDA and CDR2 SQIVND (reference sequence). Trimming at V came to 5 bases and at J to 4 bases, leaving 5 bases not matched to a gene. The DNA for the CDR3 is TGTGCCAGTAGTTCGGGACAGGGAGTCACTGAAGCTTTCTTT. Protein sequence: CASSSGQGVTEAFF.

The chain is built from TRBV11-2 and TRBJ2-1; D is ambiguous. V dropped 2 bases and J dropped 5 bases, with 10 bases sitting between them. Looked up from germline, CDR1 is SGHAT and CDR2 is FQNNGV. This CDR3 has 14 amino acids. The CDR3 coding sequence is TGTGCCAGCAGCTTAAGAGAGGCAGACAATGAGCAGTTCTTC. Translating it yields CASSLREADNEQFF. The full variable domain, rest sourced from reference TRBV11-2 and TRBJ2-1, is EAGVAQSPRYKIIEKRQSVAFWCNPISGHATLYWYQQILGQGPKLLIQFQNNGVVDDSQLPKDRFSAERLKGVDSTLKIQPAKLEDSAVYLCASSLREADNEQFFGPGTRLTVL.

The CDR3 nucleotides are TGTGCCAGCAGCGTAGCTTGGGGACAGGGGGCGCGGGGAGATACGCAGTATTTT. Amino acid sequence: CASSVAWGQGARGDTQYF. The chain carries TRBV9 and TRBJ2-3; 12 nucleotides align to TRBD1. Germline values: CDR1 SGDLS, CDR2 YYNGEE. CDR3 length equals 18 residues. With 0 bases clipped from V and 5 bases from J, the junction kept 10 bases outside the gene matches.

This clone was observed many times. The gene calls are TRBV4-3 and TRBJ1-2, with D possibly TRBD1 on 5 matching bases. Germline-derived CDR1 and CDR2 are LGHNA and YSLEER. V dropped 1 base and J dropped 4 bases, with 13 bases sitting between them. The CDR3 is 15 residues long. This CDR3 reads CASSQVLDTAYGYTF. As DNA, the CDR3 is TGCGCCAGCAGCCAAGTGTTGGACACGGCCTATGGCTACACCTTC.

The J gene is TRBJ1-2, the V gene TRBV25-1; D call uncertain. Germline assignment: CDR1 MGHDK and CDR2 SYGVNS. The CDR3 loop spans 12 amino acids. Trimming removed 3 bases at V and 4 bases at J, with 6 bases between. The CDR3 loop reads CASSDPGYGYTF. For the CDR3, the DNA is TGTGCCAGCAGTGATCCGGGCTATGGCTACACCTTC.

The V call is TRBV2, the J call TRBJ2-7; no clear D. Germline V CDR1 and CDR2: SNHLY, FYNNEI. V lost 5 bases and J lost 4, with 9 bases in between. CDR3 length equals 12 residues. CDR3 region: CASSPEKYEQYF. CDR3 in DNA: TGTGCCAGCAGTCCCGAGAAGTACGAGCAGTACTTC.

This clone occurred a few times. In DNA form, the CDR3 reads TGCGCCAGCAGCTTGAGCCAGGTCACCGGGGAGCTGTTTTTT. Translated: CASSLSQVTGELFF. This chain connects TRBV5-1 to TRBJ2-2; D gene uncertain. Trimming left V 1 base short and J 4 bases short, with 8 bases between. Germline CDR1 and CDR2: SGHRS and YFSETQ. This CDR3 has 14 amino acids. Together with reference TRBV5-1 and TRBJ2-2, the CDR3 gives the full variable domain: KAGVTQTPRYLIKTRGQQVTLSCSPISGHRSVSWYQQTPGQGLQFLFEYFSETQRNKGNFPGRFSGRQFSNSRSEMNVSTLELGDSALYLCASSLSQVTGELFFGEGSRLTVL.

This clone was recorded a few times. The chain employs TRBV9 and TRBJ2-5; 8 bases agree with TRBD1. The germline CDR1 and CDR2 sequences are SGDLS and YYNGEE. After removal of 3 bases from V and 0 bases from J, the junction contained 7 bases not matched to a gene. This CDR3 has 16 residues. CDR3 DNA: TGTGCCAGCAGCGCCCAGGGGGCTACGTACCAAGAGACCCAGTACTTC. Protein sequence: CASSAQGATYQETQYF.

This clone has just a few counts. The chain couples TRBV5-6 to TRBJ2-5; possible D gene TRBD2, 6 bases. The CDR3 sequence is 15 residues long. V dropped 0 bases and J dropped 1 base, with 10 bases sitting between them. Germline V gene data show CDR1 as SGHDT and CDR2 as YYEEEE. The CDR3 DNA is TGTGCCAGCAGCTTGGCCGGCGGGGCCCAAGAGACCCAGTACTTC. Protein: CASSLAGGAQETQYF.

Here the CDR3 reads CASTKRGGQMNTEAFF. CDR3 sequence (DNA): TGTGCCAGTACCAAAAGGGGGGGACAAATGAACACTGAAGCTTTCTTT. The chain recombines TRBV19 with TRBJ1-1; D is possibly TRBD1 (6 bases). The CDR3 contains 16 residues. The V end lost 7 bases, the J end lost 0 bases, and 18 bases lay between the germline ends. Germline V CDR1 and CDR2: LNHDA, SQIVND (reference sequence).

This clone was detected only a few times. V is TRBV7-9 and J is TRBJ1-2; D call uncertain. Germline CDR1 is SEHNR and CDR2 is FQNEAQ (reference sequence). This CDR3 region has 13 residues. Trimming removed 2 bases from V and 2 bases from J, with 6 bases in between. CDR3 DNA sequence: TGTGCCAGCAGCTTATACTCAAACTATGGCTACACCTTC. It codes for CASSLYSNYGYTF.

This clone was counted only a few times. J is TRBJ1-2 and V is TRBV5-4; 10 bases map to TRBD1. CDR1 SGHNT and CDR2 YYREEE come from the germline V gene (reference sequence). This CDR3 region has 15 residues. Trimming at V came to 4 bases and at J to 6 bases, leaving 9 bases not matched to a gene. Written as DNA, the CDR3 is TGTGCCAGCAGCCCGGGGACGGACAGGGGGAATGGCTACACCTTC. This encodes CASSPGTDRGNGYTF. The entire variable domain, with the rest obtained from reference TRBV5-4 and TRBJ1-2, is as follows: ETGVTQSPTHLIKTRGQQVTLRCSSQSGHNTVSWYQQALGQGPQFIFQYYREEENGRGNFPPRFSGLQFPNYSSELNVNALELDDSALYLCASSPGTDRGNGYTFGSGTRLTVV.

The V gene is TRBV5-1, the J gene TRBJ2-5, with TRBD1 as a possible D gene (6 bases). Germline loops: CDR1 SGHRS, CDR2 YFSETQ. The CDR3 is 15 amino acids. V was clipped by 6 bases and J by 5 bases, with 20 bases between them. The CDR3 here is CASTPGSSQGETQYF. DNA for the CDR3: TGCGCCAGCACCCCCGGCAGCTCCCAGGGGGAGACCCAGTACTTC.

This chain connects TRBV4-1 to TRBJ2-3; TRBD2 agrees at 11 bases. The trim removed 5 bases at V and 7 bases at J, leaving 11 bases unmatched. Per the germline V gene, CDR1 is MGHRA and CDR2 is YSYEKL. The CDR3 runs to 16 residues. The CDR3 DNA is TGCGCCAGCAGCGCTGTACTAGCGGGGGAAACGAATACGCAGTATTTT. Amino acids: CASSAVLAGETNTQYF.